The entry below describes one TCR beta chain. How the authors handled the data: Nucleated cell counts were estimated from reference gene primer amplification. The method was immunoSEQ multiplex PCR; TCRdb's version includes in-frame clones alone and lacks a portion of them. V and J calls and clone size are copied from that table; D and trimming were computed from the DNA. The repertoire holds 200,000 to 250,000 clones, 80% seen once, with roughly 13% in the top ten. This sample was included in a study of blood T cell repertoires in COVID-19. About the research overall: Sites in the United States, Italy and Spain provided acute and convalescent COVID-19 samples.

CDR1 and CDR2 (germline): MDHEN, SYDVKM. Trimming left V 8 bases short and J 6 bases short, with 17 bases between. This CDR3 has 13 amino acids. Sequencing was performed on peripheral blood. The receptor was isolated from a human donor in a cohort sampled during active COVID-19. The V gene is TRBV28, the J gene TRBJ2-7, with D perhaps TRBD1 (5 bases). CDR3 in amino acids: CASDSSLTGEQYF. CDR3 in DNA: TGTGCCAGCGACAGTTCCCTTACCGGCGAGCAGTACTTC.